This T cell receptor (beta chain) was profiled in a study of blood T cell repertoires in COVID-19. Looking at the study overall: Sites across the United States, Italy and Spain contributed samples from acute and convalescent COVID-19. T cells, B-cell-depleted T cells, or PBMCs supplied cDNA or gDNA.

In the authors' methods: Amplification with reference gene primers provided the estimates of nucleated cell counts. Repertoires were generated with immunoSEQ multiplex PCR, while TCRdb's copy carries only in-frame clones and drops some. Clonal size and the V and J genes are those of that table, whereas D and trimming came from the DNA. The sample records 200,000 to 250,000 clones, more than 80% being singletons. In germline, CDR1 is ENHRY, CDR2 SYGVKD. Trimming took 3 bases from V and 5 from J; bases not matched to a gene: 6. This CDR3 comprises 15 residues. The sequence derives from a human donor in a cohort sampled during active COVID-19. Material for sequencing was peripheral blood. V gene TRBV10-3 combines with J gene TRBJ2-7, with 11 bases identical to TRBD1. The CDR3 bases are TGTGCCATCAGTGAAAGGGGACAGGGGGATAACGAGCAGTACTTC. It codes for CAISERGQGDNEQYF.